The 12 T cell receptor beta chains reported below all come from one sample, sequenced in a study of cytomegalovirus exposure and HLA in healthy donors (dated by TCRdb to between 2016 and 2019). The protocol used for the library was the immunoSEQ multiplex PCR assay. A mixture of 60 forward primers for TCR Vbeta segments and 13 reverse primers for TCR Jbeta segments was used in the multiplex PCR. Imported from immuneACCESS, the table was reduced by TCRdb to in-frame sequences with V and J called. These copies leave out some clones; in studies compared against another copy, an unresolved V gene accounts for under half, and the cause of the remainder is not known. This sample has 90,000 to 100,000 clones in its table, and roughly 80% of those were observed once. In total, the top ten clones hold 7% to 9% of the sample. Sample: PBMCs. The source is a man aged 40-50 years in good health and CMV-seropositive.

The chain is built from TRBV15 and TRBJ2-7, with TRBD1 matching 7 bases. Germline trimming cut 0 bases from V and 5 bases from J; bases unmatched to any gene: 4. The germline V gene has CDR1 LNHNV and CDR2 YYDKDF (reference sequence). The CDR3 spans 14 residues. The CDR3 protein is CATSREARGNEQYF. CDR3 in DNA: TGTGCCACCAGCAGAGAGGCCAGGGGGAACGAGCAGTACTTC. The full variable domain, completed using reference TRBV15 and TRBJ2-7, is DAMVIQNPRYQVTQFGKPVTLSCSQTLNHNVMYWYQQKSSQAPKLLFHYYDKDFNNEADTPDNFQSRRPNTSFCFLDIRSPGLGDTAMYLCATSREARGNEQYFGPGTRLTVT.

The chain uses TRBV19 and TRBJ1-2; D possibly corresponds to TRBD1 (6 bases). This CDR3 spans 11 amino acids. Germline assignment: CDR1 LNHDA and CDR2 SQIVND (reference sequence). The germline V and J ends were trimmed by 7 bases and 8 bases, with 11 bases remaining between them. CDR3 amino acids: CASNGGFGYTF. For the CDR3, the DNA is TGTGCCAGTAATGGGGGCTTCGGCTACACCTTC.

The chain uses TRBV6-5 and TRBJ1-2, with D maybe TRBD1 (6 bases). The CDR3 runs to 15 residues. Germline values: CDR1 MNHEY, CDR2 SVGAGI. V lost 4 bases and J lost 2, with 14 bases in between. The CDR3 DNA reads TGTGCCAGCAGTTTCCGACAGGTCCCGAACTATGGCTACACCTTC. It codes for CASSFRQVPNYGYTF.

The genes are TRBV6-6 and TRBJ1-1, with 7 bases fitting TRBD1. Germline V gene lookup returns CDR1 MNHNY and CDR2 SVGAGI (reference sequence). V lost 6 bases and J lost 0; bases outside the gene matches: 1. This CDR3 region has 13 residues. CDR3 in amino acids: CASRRGLNTEAFF. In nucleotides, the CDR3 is TGTGCCAGCAGAAGGGGGCTGAACACTGAAGCTTTCTTT.

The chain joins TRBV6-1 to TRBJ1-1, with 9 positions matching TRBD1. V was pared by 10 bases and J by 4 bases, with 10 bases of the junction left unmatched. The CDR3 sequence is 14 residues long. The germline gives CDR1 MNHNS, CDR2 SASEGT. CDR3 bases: TGTGCCACCTTTACAGGGGGCGCGGCCACTGAAGCTTTCTTT. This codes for CATFTGGAATEAFF.

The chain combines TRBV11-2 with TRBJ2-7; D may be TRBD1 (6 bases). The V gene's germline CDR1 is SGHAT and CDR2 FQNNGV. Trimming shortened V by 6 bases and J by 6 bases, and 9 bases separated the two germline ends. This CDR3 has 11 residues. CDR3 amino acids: CASRRGCEQYF. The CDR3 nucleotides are TGTGCCAGCAGGAGGGGGTGCGAGCAGTACTTC.

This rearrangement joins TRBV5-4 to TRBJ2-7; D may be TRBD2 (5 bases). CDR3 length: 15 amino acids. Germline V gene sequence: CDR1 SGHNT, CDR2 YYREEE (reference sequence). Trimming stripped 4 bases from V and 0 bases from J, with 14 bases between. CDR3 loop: CASSPSRLTSYEQYF. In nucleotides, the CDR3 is TGTGCCAGCAGCCCAAGCCGACTAACCTCCTACGAGCAGTACTTC.

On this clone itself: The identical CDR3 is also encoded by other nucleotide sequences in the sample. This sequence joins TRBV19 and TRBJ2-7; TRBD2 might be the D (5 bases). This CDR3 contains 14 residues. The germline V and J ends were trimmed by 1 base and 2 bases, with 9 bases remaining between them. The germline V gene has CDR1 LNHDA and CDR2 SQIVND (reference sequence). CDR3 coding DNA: TGTGCCAGTAGTATAGGGCAGCGGACCTACGAGCAGTACTTC. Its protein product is CASSIGQRTYEQYF.

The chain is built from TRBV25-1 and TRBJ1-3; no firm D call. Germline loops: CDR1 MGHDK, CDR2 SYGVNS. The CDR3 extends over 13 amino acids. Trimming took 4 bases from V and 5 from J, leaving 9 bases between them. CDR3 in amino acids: CASSGGGRNTIYF. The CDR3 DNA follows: TGTGCCAGCAGTGGGGGAGGCAGAAACACCATATATTTT.

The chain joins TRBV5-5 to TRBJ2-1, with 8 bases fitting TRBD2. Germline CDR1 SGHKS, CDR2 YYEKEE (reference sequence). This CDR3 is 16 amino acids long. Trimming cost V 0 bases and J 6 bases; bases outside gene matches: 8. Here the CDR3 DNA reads TGTGCCAGCAGCTTGGCCACGGGACTAGTCTCCAATGAGCAGTTCTTC. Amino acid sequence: CASSLATGLVSNEQFF.

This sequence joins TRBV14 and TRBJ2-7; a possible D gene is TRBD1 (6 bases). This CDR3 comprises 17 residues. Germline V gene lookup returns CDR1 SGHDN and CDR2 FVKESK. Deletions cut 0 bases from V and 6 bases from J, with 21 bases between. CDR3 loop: CASSQEWKQGIPSEQYF. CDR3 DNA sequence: TGTGCCAGCAGCCAAGAGTGGAAACAGGGAATTCCCTCCGAGCAGTACTTC.

The CDR3 bases are TGCGCCAGCAGCTTGGACGGGACTAGCGGGGGGGATACGCAGTATTTT. Protein: CASSLDGTSGGDTQYF. The rearrangement uses TRBV5-1 and TRBJ2-3; 15 bases map to TRBD2. Germline V lookup: CDR1 SGHRS, CDR2 YFSETQ. Losses at the gene ends were 0 bases for V and 6 bases for J; bases not matched to a gene: 2. This CDR3 spans 16 amino acids.